A single sample is the source of the 24 T cell receptor beta chains below, sequenced in a study of cytomegalovirus exposure and HLA in healthy donors. 60 Vbeta and 13 Jbeta primers were used in PCR. TCRdb's copy holds only in-frame clones and misses some; the assay was immunoSEQ multiplex PCR. This repertoire shows 90,000 to 140,000 clones, 65% to 85% found once; its top ten account for about 6.3%. The sequenced sample was PBMCs. The receptors were gathered from a man in his late teens or twenties in good health and CMV-seronegative.

The chain recombines TRBV2 with TRBJ2-2; D is possibly TRBD1 (7 bases). Germline CDR1 and CDR2: SNHLY and FYNNEI. This CDR3 is 15 amino acids long. V dropped 4 bases and J dropped 7 bases, with 16 bases sitting between them. CDR3 sequence: CASSASRGDVGELFF. In nucleotides, the CDR3 is TGTGCCAGCAGTGCTTCCAGGGGGGACGTCGGGGAGCTGTTTTTT.

The chain joins TRBV15 to TRBJ2-6, with a tentative D call TRBD2 (5 bases). Per germline, CDR1 LNHNV and CDR2 YYDKDF (reference sequence). Trimming removed 0 bases from V and 3 bases from J, with 18 bases in between. The CDR3 loop spans 19 amino acids. The CDR3 reads CATSRDWEGLAGGANVLTF. For the CDR3, the DNA is TGTGCCACCAGCAGAGATTGGGAAGGACTCGCAGGTGGGGCCAACGTCCTGACTTTC.

This clone was picked up one time. This chain connects TRBV27 to TRBJ2-1; 11 positions match TRBD2. J was trimmed by 6 bases and V by 8 bases; bases with no gene match: 9. Germline CDR1 is MNHEY and CDR2 is SMNVEV (reference sequence). The CDR3 covers 15 residues. The CDR3 DNA is TGTGCCAGCCATGGGCTTAGCGGGAGGGCCAATGAGCAGTTCTTC. This codes for CASHGLSGRANEQFF.

V usage is TRBV10-3 and J usage is TRBJ1-1; TRBD1 agrees at 10 bases. Germline loops: CDR1 ENHRY, CDR2 SYGVKD. Trimming at V came to 6 bases and at J to 4 bases, leaving 2 bases not matched to a gene. The CDR3 has 13 amino acids. The DNA of the CDR3 is TGTGCCATCAGGAGGGACAGGGGCACTGAAGCTTTCTTT. It codes for CAIRRDRGTEAFF.

DNA for the CDR3: TGTGCCAGCAGTCTAAGGACAGGGGGAGGTGGCTACACCTTC. Translation: CASSLRTGGGGYTF. The V gene is TRBV25-1, the J gene TRBJ1-2, with 10 bases identical to TRBD1. The V segment lost 5 bases and the J segment 7 bases; nucleotides outside the gene matches: 7. The CDR3 sequence is 14 residues long. The germline V gene encodes CDR1 MGHDK and CDR2 SYGVNS.

V and J are TRBV7-9 and TRBJ2-7; the match to TRBD1 covers 10 bases. This CDR3 is built from 14 residues. Germline V gives CDR1 SEHNR, CDR2 FQNEAQ (reference sequence). V trimming: 4 bases; J trimming: 5 bases; junction bases outside the gene matches: 5. The CDR3 nucleotides are TGTGCCAGCAGCTCTGCGGGGACAGGGGACGAGCAGTACTTC. This gives the protein CASSSAGTGDEQYF.

The chain joins TRBV2 to TRBJ2-1, with TRBD1 matching 7 bases. With 5 bases clipped from V and 7 bases from J, the junction kept 5 bases outside the gene matches. Germline CDR1 and CDR2: SNHLY and FYNNEI. The CDR3 contains 13 residues. The DNA for the CDR3 is TGTGCCAGCAGTCCCGACAGGGTAAATGAGCAGTTCTTC. Its translation: CASSPDRVNEQFF.

This rearrangement joins TRBV11-2 to TRBJ2-5; 10 nucleotides line up with TRBD1. J lost 5 bases, V lost 4 bases, and 10 bases had no gene match. The CDR3 has 16 amino acids. From germline, CDR1 is SGHAT and CDR2 FQNNGV. The DNA for the CDR3 is TGTGCCAGCAGCTCAAAGGGACAGGGGTTATCGGAGACCCAGTACTTC. Protein: CASSSKGQGLSETQYF. Supplemented by reference TRBV11-2 and TRBJ2-5, the full variable domain reads EAGVAQSPRYKIIEKRQSVAFWCNPISGHATLYWYQQILGQGPKLLIQFQNNGVVDDSQLPKDRFSAERLKGVDSTLKIQPAKLEDSAVYLCASSSKGQGLSETQYFGPGTRLLVL.

The chain is built from TRBV28 and TRBJ2-5; D is possibly TRBD1 (6 bases). V was cut by 5 bases and J by 5 bases, with 15 bases left in between. CDR1 and CDR2 (germline): MDHEN, SYDVKM. The CDR3 has 14 amino acids. CDR3 DNA: TGTGCCAGCAGTCTCAGGGGAGAGGGGGAGACCCAGTACTTC. Its protein product is CASSLRGEGETQYF.

The J gene is TRBJ2-1, the V gene TRBV7-9; 10 nucleotides agree with TRBD2. The CDR3 is made up of 18 amino acids. Germline V lookup: CDR1 SEHNR, CDR2 FQNEAQ (reference sequence). The V gene end was trimmed by 0 bases and the J gene end by 5 bases; junction bases not matched to a gene: 10. The CDR3, as DNA: TGTGCCAGCAGCTTAGCGTCGCTAGCGGGAGCTTACCACAATGAGCAGTTCTTC. This translates into CASSLASLAGAYHNEQFF.

V is TRBV6-1 and J is TRBJ2-2, with no clear D. The length of the CDR3 is 12 residues. In germline, CDR1 is MNHNS, CDR2 SASEGT. V shed 8 bases and J shed 5 bases, with 9 bases lying between them. CDR3 sequence (DNA): TGTGCCAGCGGCCTGGCTACCGGGGAGCTGTTTTTT. Translating gives CASGLATGELFF.

This clone showed up just a few times. The V and J genes are TRBV7-9 and TRBJ1-1; weak D call: TRBD1 (5 bases). V was clipped by 2 bases and J by 10 bases, with 14 bases between them. The CDR3 length is 13 residues. CDR1 and CDR2 (germline): SEHNR, FQNEAQ (reference sequence). CDR3 nucleotides: TGTGCCAGCAGCTTAACTGTGCGGGACGGAGCTTTCTTT. Translated, it gives CASSLTVRDGAFF.

This chain connects TRBV18 to TRBJ2-1, with a tentative D call TRBD1 (5 bases). CDR3 length: 13 amino acids. V dropped 0 bases and J dropped 12 bases, with 12 bases sitting between them. The germline V gene encodes CDR1 KGHSH and CDR2 LQKENI. In DNA form, the CDR3 reads TGTGCCAGCTCACCACCGGGGCCGGGTGGGCAGTTCTTC. It encodes CASSPPGPGGQFF.

This chain links TRBV4-1 with TRBJ2-7, with 7 positions matching TRBD2. V trimming: 3 bases; J trimming: 0 bases; junction bases outside the gene matches: 8. CDR3 length equals 16 residues. Germline CDR1 is MGHRA and CDR2 is YSYEKL. CDR3 in amino acids: CASSQDPGGVSYEQYF. The CDR3 DNA is TGCGCCAGCAGCCAGGACCCGGGAGGCGTCTCCTACGAGCAGTACTTC.

The CDR3 bases are TGTGCCAGCAGTGGGACACTCACAGATACGCAGTATTTT. As protein: CASSGTLTDTQYF. The genes are TRBV27 and TRBJ2-3; TRBD1 might be the D (6 bases). V lost 5 bases to trimming and J lost 2 bases, with 8 bases between them. The germline V gene encodes CDR1 MNHEY and CDR2 SMNVEV (reference sequence). The CDR3 is 13 amino acids.

V gene TRBV28 combines with J gene TRBJ2-7, with TRBD1 identical over 11 bases. Trimming took 8 bases from V and 3 from J; bases not matched to a gene: 6. This CDR3 is 14 amino acids long. CDR1 is MDHEN, CDR2 SYDVKM, per germline. DNA of the CDR3: TGTGCCAGCGCCCCGGGGACAGGGGGCTACGAGCAGTACTTC. The encoded protein is CASAPGTGGYEQYF. Based on the CDR3 plus reference TRBV28 and TRBJ2-7, the full variable domain is DVKVTQSSRYLVKRTGEKVFLECVQDMDHENMFWYRQDPGLGLRLIYFSYDVKMKEKGDIPEGYSVSREKKERFSLILESASTNQTSMYLCASAPGTGGYEQYFGPGTRLTVT.

The rearrangement links TRBV18 to TRBJ1-4; D is unclear. V lost 3 bases to trimming and J lost 5 bases, with 16 bases between them. Germline V gene lookup returns CDR1 KGHSH and CDR2 LQKENI. The CDR3 contains 16 residues. CDR3 DNA sequence: TGTGCCAGCTCACCCCCGAGACGGAGCCTCAATGAAAAACTGTTTTTT. Residues: CASSPPRRSLNEKLFF. The full variable domain, its missing parts supplied by reference TRBV18 and TRBJ1-4, is NAGVMQNPRHLVRRRGQEARLRCSPMKGHSHVYWYRQLPEEGLKFMVYLQKENIIDESGMPKERFSAEFPKEGPSILRIQQVVRGDSAAYFCASSPPRRSLNEKLFFGSGTQLSVL.

The chain joins TRBV6-1 to TRBJ2-6; no definite D call. Trimming pared 9 bases from V and 4 bases from J, leaving 16 bases between. In germline, CDR1 is MNHNS, CDR2 SASEGT. CDR3 length: 15 residues. This CDR3 is CASLGEFPGANVLTF. In nucleotides, the CDR3 is TGTGCCAGTTTAGGAGAGTTCCCCGGGGCCAACGTCCTGACTTTC.

The chain recombines TRBV5-1 with TRBJ1-1, with D perhaps matching TRBD1 (5 bases). The CDR3 totals 16 residues. Germline CDR1 reads SGHRS; CDR2 reads YFSETQ. Trimming pared 4 bases from V and 1 base from J, leaving 17 bases between. CDR3 region: CASSVALDTRNTEAFF. The CDR3 nucleotides are TGCGCCAGCAGCGTAGCCCTGGACACGCGGAACACTGAAGCTTTCTTT.

CDR3 region: CASSSQGPETQYF. The CDR3, as DNA: TGTGCCAGCAGCTCACAGGGCCCAGAGACCCAGTACTTC. The chain carries TRBV5-6 and TRBJ2-5, with D perhaps matching TRBD1 (6 bases). Germline-derived CDR1 and CDR2 are SGHDT and YYEEEE. V was cut by 3 bases and J by 4 bases, with 10 bases left in between. The CDR3 consists of 13 residues.

This clone was recorded once. The rearrangement links TRBV7-9 to TRBJ2-5; 7 bases are shared with TRBD2. The CDR3 loop spans 15 amino acids. J was trimmed by 5 bases and V by 5 bases; bases with no gene match: 11. Germline CDR1 and CDR2: SEHNR and FQNEAQ (reference sequence). The CDR3 bases are TGTGCCAGCAGCCCGGGGGAGCGGGGACCGGAGACCCAGTACTTC. It yields the protein CASSPGERGPETQYF. Based on the CDR3 plus reference TRBV7-9 and TRBJ2-5, the full variable domain is DTGVSQNPRHKITKRGQNVTFRCDPISEHNRLYWYRQTLGQGPEFLTYFQNEAQLEKSRLLSDRFSAERPKGSFSTLEIQRTEQGDSAMYLCASSPGERGPETQYFGPGTRLLVL.

The chain joins TRBV19 to TRBJ1-5; 7 positions agree with TRBD1. This CDR3 is built from 15 residues. Germline loops: CDR1 LNHDA, CDR2 SQIVND (reference sequence). V shed 5 bases and J 4 bases; nucleotides not matched to a gene: 8. CDR3 bases: TGTGCCAGTAGTTCATGGGACAGCCCAAATCAGCCCCAGCATTTT. Residues: CASSSWDSPNQPQHF.

The rearrangement links TRBV6-5 to TRBJ2-7, with 10 bases fitting TRBD1. V lost 6 bases and J lost 3; bases outside the gene matches: 5. In germline, CDR1 is MNHEY, CDR2 SVGAGI. CDR3 size: 14 residues. Here the CDR3 reads CASSPGQGGYEQYF. CDR3 coding DNA: TGTGCCAGCAGCCCCGGACAGGGGGGCTACGAGCAGTACTTC.

Only a few counts were recorded for this clone. The chain carries TRBV6-6 and TRBJ2-7; unclear D gene. Germline V lookup: CDR1 MNHNY, CDR2 SVGAGI (reference sequence). Trimming cost V 2 bases and J 5 bases, with 10 bases left between them. The CDR3 contains 13 residues. CDR3 DNA sequence: TGTGCCAGCAGTTACGAGGAGAGGAACGAGCAGTACTTC. Protein sequence: CASSYEERNEQYF.